A single sample gave rise to the 25 T cell receptor beta chains below, sequenced in a study of tumor-infiltrating lymphocytes in oesophageal squamous cell carcinoma. TCRdb analysed the PCR reads with MiXCR anew, one entry per CDR3 protein. There are approximately 18,000 distinct CDR3 sequences in the sample; 35% to 45% occur only once, and roughly 30% lies in the top ten. Sequenced input: normal esophageal tissue next to the tumor. These receptors were collected from a female donor with esophageal squamous cell carcinoma.

This chain joins TRBV24-1 and TRBJ2-3; 10 bases are shared with TRBD1. From germline, CDR1 is KGHDR and CDR2 SFDVKD. Trimming cost V 3 bases and J 4 bases; bases outside gene matches: 6. The CDR3 is made up of 16 amino acids. This CDR3 reads CATSDPGQGSADTQYF. CDR3 nucleotides: TGTGCCACCAGTGATCCGGGACAGGGGTCCGCAGATACGCAGTATTTT.

The chain uses TRBV19 and TRBJ2-4; tentatively, D is TRBD1 (6 bases). With the DNA end fitting TRBJ2-7 better, the J assignment may be wrong. Germline CDR1 LNHDA, CDR2 SQIVND (reference sequence). The CDR3 runs 14 residues. CDR3 protein: CASSIGSGAYEQYF. CDR3 sequence (DNA): TGTGCCAGTAGTATTGGTTCAGGGGCCTACGAGCAGTACTTC.

As to this clonotype: The CDR3 carries no conserved terminal phenylalanine or tryptophan, so it likely arises from a read error. The limits of the CDR3 on the DNA are not certain, so only TCRdb's listed CDR3 is given. This chain connects TRBV5-1 to TRBJ2-6; the table assigns TRBD1, which was not confirmed against the DNA. Germline CDR1 SGHRS, CDR2 YFSETQ. The CDR3 region is 8 residues in length, termini included. This chain's CDR3 is CASSLDWT.

For the CDR3, the DNA is TGTGCCAGCAGAAGGACTAGCGGATCCTACAATGAGCAGTACTTC. It encodes CASRRTSGSYNEQYF. This chain links TRBV2 with TRBJ2-4; TRBD2 matches at 10 bases. After removal of 6 bases from V and 13 bases from J, the junction contained 15 bases not matched to a gene. The CDR3 consists of 15 residues. Germline CDR1 SNHLY, CDR2 FYNNEI.

In the case of this clonotype: Given a much more abundant clone one base away, this may be a read error. This CDR3 reads CASSLGLVPSYEQFF. CDR3 bases: TGTGCCAGCAGCCTTGGACTAGTCCCTTCCTACGAGCAGTTCTTC. V gene TRBV14 combines with J gene TRBJ2-1; 7 bases match TRBD2. CDR1 and CDR2 (germline): SGHDN, FVKESK. The CDR3 extends over 15 amino acids. Trimming took 4 bases from V and 10 from J; bases not matched to a gene: 13.

V usage is TRBV3-1 and J usage is TRBJ2-1; TRBD2 matches 10 bases. The end of the DNA fits TRBJ2-7 better, so the J call may be wrong. Germline V gene sequence: CDR1 LGHDT, CDR2 YNNKEL (reference sequence). The CDR3 runs 17 residues. The CDR3 loop reads CASSRSSGGPSYNEQYF. DNA for the CDR3: TGTGCCAGCAGCCGTTCTAGCGGGGGACCGAGCTACAATGAGCAGTACTTC.

This chain joins TRBV7-2 and TRBJ2-3, with 7 bases identical to TRBD2. The DNA end lines up better with TRBJ2-5; the J call may be wrong. This CDR3 comprises 15 residues. Looked up from germline, CDR1 is SGHTA and CDR2 is FQGNSA. DNA for the CDR3: TGTGCCAGCAGCTTGAACGGGGGGATGCGAGAGACCCAGTACTTC. Encoded protein: CASSLNGGMRETQYF.

The CDR3 region is CASSEFQPQHF. The CDR3, as DNA: TGTGCCAGCAGTGAGTTTCAGCCCCAGCATTTT. The chain combines TRBV6-2 or TRBV6-3 with TRBJ1-5; D is ambiguous. CDR1 is MNHEY, CDR2 SVGEGT, per germline. V was trimmed by 5 bases and J by 6 bases, leaving 5 bases between them. CDR3 length: 11 residues.

This clonotype was recorded many times. CDR3 region: CASSPGQASSYGYTF. CDR3 in DNA: TGTGCCAGCAGTCCCGGACAGGCAAGTTCCTATGGCTACACCTTC. The genes are TRBV27 and TRBJ1-2; TRBD1 matches 7 bases. The junction had 10 bases not matched to a gene; V was cut back by 5 bases and J by 4 bases. Germline-derived CDR1 and CDR2 are MNHEY and SMNVEV (reference sequence). The CDR3 contains 15 residues.

This clonotype was found once. The chain uses TRBV6-6 and TRBJ2-1; D not resolved. The J call may be in error: the DNA end matches TRBJ2-7 better. This CDR3 is built from 11 residues. Germline CDR1 MNHNY, CDR2 SVGAGI (reference sequence). CDR3 coding DNA: TGTGCCAGCAGTAGGAACTACGAGCAGTACTTC. Its protein is CASSRNYEQYF.

This chain uses TRBV20-1 with TRBJ2-1, with 12 nucleotides matching TRBD2. Trimming at V came to 3 bases and at J to 0 bases, leaving 9 bases not matched to a gene. This CDR3 has 18 residues. CDR1 and CDR2 (germline): DFQATT, SNEGSKA (reference sequence). The CDR3 nucleotides read TGCAGTGCTAGCCCCCTAGCGGGAGGGGGGAGCTCCTACAATGAGCAGTTCTTC. Encoded protein: CSASPLAGGGSSYNEQFF.

The chain recombines TRBV28 with TRBJ1-5; D might be TRBD1 (5 bases). Germline lookup yields CDR1 MDHEN and CDR2 SYDVKM. CDR3 length equals 14 residues. Deletions cut 3 bases from V and 6 bases from J, with 12 bases between. As DNA, the CDR3 is TGTGCCAGCAGTTTCCCCAGGGAGGTTCAGCCCCAGCATTTT. It specifies CASSFPREVQPQHF.

This clonotype was seen repeatedly, ten times or more. This may be a read error, as it is one base from a much larger clone. The chain's CDR3 is CASSADLADPYNEQYF. For the CDR3, the DNA is TGTGCCAGCAGCGCCGACCTAGCGGACCCCTACAATGAGCAGTACTTC. The chain links TRBV7-9 to TRBJ2-5; 7 positions agree with TRBD2. After removal of 5 bases from V and 11 bases from J, the junction contained 20 bases not matched to a gene. Germline V gene sequence: CDR1 SEHNR, CDR2 FQNEAQ (reference sequence). The CDR3 extends over 16 amino acids.

Ten or more counts support this clonotype. This chain uses TRBV5-1 with TRBJ2-7; 13 nucleotides agree with TRBD2. From germline, CDR1 is SGHRS and CDR2 YFSETQ. The junction had 6 bases not matched to a gene; V was cut back by 2 bases and J by 7 bases. This CDR3 is 15 amino acids long. CDR3 residues: CASSFTSGGVGEQYF. The CDR3 bases are TGCGCCAGCAGCTTCACTAGCGGGGGGGTCGGTGAGCAGTACTTC.

This clonotype has just one count. The chain carries TRBV5-1 and TRBJ2-5; tentative D call: TRBD1 (5 bases). Germline CDR1 and CDR2: SGHRS and YFSETQ. V was cut by 4 bases and J by 4 bases, with 20 bases left in between. This CDR3 is built from 16 residues. CDR3 sequence reads: CASSTDQTVNPETQYF. In DNA form, the CDR3 reads TGCGCCAGCAGCACCGACCAGACAGTGAACCCAGAGACCCAGTACTTC.

This clonotype is medium-sized within its sample. The rearrangement uses TRBV28 and TRBJ2-7, with a weak D call TRBD1 (6 bases). Trimming removed 8 bases from V and 4 bases from J, with 18 bases in between. Germline V gives CDR1 MDHEN, CDR2 SYDVKM. CDR3 size: 14 residues. As DNA, the CDR3 is TGTGCCAGCTCTGGACAGCGGACTTTTTACGAGCAGTACTTC. As protein: CASSGQRTFYEQYF.

In its sample, this clonotype was seen many times. This chain's CDR3 is CASSLVISGRYEQYF. The CDR3 DNA reads TGCGCCAGCAGCTTGGTAATTAGCGGGAGGTACGAGCAGTACTTC. This chain uses TRBV5-1 with TRBJ2-5; the match to TRBD2 covers 10 bases. Gene TRBJ2-7 matches the end of the DNA better, so the J call may be wrong. Per the germline V gene, CDR1 is SGHRS and CDR2 is YFSETQ. This CDR3 is built from 15 residues.

The chain recombines TRBV5-1 with TRBJ1-1, with 9 bases identical to TRBD1. Germline assignment: CDR1 SGHRS and CDR2 YFSETQ. This CDR3 has 14 residues. V was pared by 3 bases and J by 1 base, with 1 base of the junction left unmatched. The CDR3 spells CASSWTGENTEAFF. The CDR3 DNA sequence: TGCGCCAGCAGCTGGACAGGGGAGAACACTGAAGCTTTCTTT. Combining the CDR3 with reference TRBV5-1 and TRBJ1-1 gives the whole variable domain KAGVTQTPRYLIKTRGQQVTLSCSPISGHRSVSWYQQTPGQGLQFLFEYFSETQRNKGNFPGRFSGRQFSNSRSEMNVSTLELGDSALYLCASSWTGENTEAFFGQGTRLTVV.

CDR3 bases: TGTGCCAGCAGTAAGGTAGCGGGAGCCTACGAGCAGTACTTC. Translation gives CASSKVAGAYEQYF. V usage is TRBV28 and J usage is TRBJ2-7, with 9 positions matching TRBD2. Germline CDR1 MDHEN, CDR2 SYDVKM. This CDR3 has 14 residues. V dropped 5 bases and J dropped 2; count of bases not matched to a gene: 4.

The CDR3, as DNA: TGCGCCAGCGAGTCAGCGGGAGTTCCCTACGAGCAGTACTTC. It is translated as CASESAGVPYEQYF. The chain is built from TRBV5-1 and TRBJ2-5; 8 nucleotides line up with TRBD2. The end of the DNA is better explained by TRBJ2-7, so the J call may be wrong. CDR3 length equals 14 residues. Germline lookup yields CDR1 SGHRS and CDR2 YFSETQ.

Only a few counts were recorded for this clonotype. The rearrangement uses TRBV7-2 and TRBJ2-3, with 11 bases that match TRBD2. Germline V lookup: CDR1 SGHTA, CDR2 FQGNSA. This CDR3 contains 17 residues. Trimming removed 2 bases from V and 2 bases from J; junction bases left unmatched: 6. The CDR3 sequence: CASSLTASGGYTDTQYF. Here the CDR3 DNA reads TGTGCCAGCAGCTTAACCGCTAGCGGGGGGTACACAGATACGCAGTATTTT.

The chain has TRBV11-2 and TRBJ2-5; 8 bases fit TRBD1. The V gene end was trimmed by 7 bases and the J gene end by 2 bases; junction bases not matched to a gene: 6. Germline CDR1 SGHAT, CDR2 FQNNGV. The CDR3 sequence is 14 residues long. CDR3 DNA: TGTGCCAGCACCTGGGACAGGACACAAGAGACCCAGTACTTC. It encodes CASTWDRTQETQYF.

The gene calls are TRBV7-6 and TRBJ2-1, with a tentative D call TRBD2 (6 bases). Matching the DNA end better, TRBJ2-5 makes the J call doubtful. The CDR3 runs to 14 residues. Germline V lookup: CDR1 SGHVS, CDR2 FNYEAQ. The DNA of the CDR3 is TGTGCCAGCAGCAGGTACACGGGGGAAGAGACCCAGTACTTC. Protein product: CASSRYTGEETQYF.

This rearrangement joins TRBV7-2 to TRBJ2-4; 9 nucleotides align to TRBD2. The assigned J gene may be wrong: the sequence end matches TRBJ2-7 better. The V gene's germline CDR1 is SGHTA and CDR2 FQGNSA. The CDR3 is made up of 14 amino acids. CDR3 residues: CASSFRLAVYEQYF. DNA for the CDR3: TGTGCCAGCAGCTTTCGACTAGCGGTTTACGAGCAGTACTTC.

This clonotype was counted at least ten times. The chain links TRBV14 to TRBJ2-3, with 8 bases aligning to TRBD2. Trimming at V came to 4 bases and at J to 9 bases, leaving 12 bases not matched to a gene. CDR1 and CDR2 from the germline V gene are SGHDN and FVKESK. The length of the CDR3 is 15 residues. This chain's CDR3 is CASSPFNSGVETQYF. The DNA of the CDR3 is TGTGCCAGCAGCCCATTTAATAGCGGGGTCGAGACGCAGTATTTT.